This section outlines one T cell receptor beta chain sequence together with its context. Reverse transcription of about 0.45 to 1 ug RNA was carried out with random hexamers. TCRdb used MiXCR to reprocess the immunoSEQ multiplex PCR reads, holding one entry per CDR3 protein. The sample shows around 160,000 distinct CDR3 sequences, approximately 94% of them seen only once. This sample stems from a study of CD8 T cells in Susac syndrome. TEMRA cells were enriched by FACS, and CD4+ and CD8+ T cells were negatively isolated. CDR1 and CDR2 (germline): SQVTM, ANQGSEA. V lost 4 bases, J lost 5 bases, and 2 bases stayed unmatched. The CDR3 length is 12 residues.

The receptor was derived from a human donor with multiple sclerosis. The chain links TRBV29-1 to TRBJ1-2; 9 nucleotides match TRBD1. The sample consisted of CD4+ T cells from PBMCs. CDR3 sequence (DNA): TGCAGCGTTGGGGACAGGGTGTATGGCTACACCTTC. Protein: CSVGDRVYGYTF.